Listed below are T cell receptor beta chains from one sample, sequenced in a study of blood T cell repertoires in COVID-19. Method: immunoSEQ multiplex PCR; TCRdb's copy keeps in-frame clones and lacks some. There are 310,000 or so clones in the sample; roughly 82% occur only once, and under 2% lies in the top ten. The sequenced sample consisted of peripheral blood. The source is a woman aged 45-59 years with acute or convalescent COVID-19. The CDR3 runs from the conserved cysteine through the conserved F or W. The D gene is left open where the match is weak. Clone size is not always given. Where it is, it says once, few, many or a class for expanded clones.

CASSTPGQGMVWAQHF	TGTGCCAGCAGTACTCCGGGACAGGGTATGGTGTGGGCCCAGCATTTT	TRBV28	TRBJ1-5	NA	TRBD1	16
CASSRTTSGIFNEQFF	TGTGCCAGTAGTCGAACGACTAGCGGGATATTCAATGAGCAGTTCTTC	TRBV19	TRBJ2-1	NA	TRBD2	16
CASSSTDRGVGYTF	TGTGCCAGCAGCTCCACGGACAGGGGGGTTGGCTACACCTTC	TRBV7-2	TRBJ1-2	NA	TRBD1	14
CASSVGELNEQFF	TGTGCCAGCAGCGTAGGGGAGCTCAATGAGCAGTTCTTC	TRBV9	TRBJ2-1	NA	NA	13
CASSGQGSFNYGYTF	TGTGCCAGCAGTGGTCAGGGGAGTTTTAACTATGGCTACACCTTC	TRBV28	TRBJ1-2	NA	NA	15
CASSLAQGRGRYNEQFF	TGTGCTAGCAGCTTGGCCCAGGGCAGGGGGCGGTACAATGAGCAGTTCTTC	TRBV7-7	TRBJ2-1	NA	TRBD1	17
CASSRTFASSYEQYF	TGTGCCAGCAGCCGGACATTCGCGAGCTCCTACGAGCAGTACTTC	TRBV7-2	TRBJ2-7	NA	NA	15
CASSLSGQITTEAFF	TGTGCCAGCAGCTTGTCGGGACAGATTACCACTGAAGCTTTCTTT	TRBV5-4	TRBJ1-1	NA	TRBD1	15
CASSLVPPGQEKPNTEAFF	TGTGCCAGCAGCTTAGTACCGCCGGGACAGGAGAAGCCAAACACTGAAGCTTTCTTT	TRBV7-8	TRBJ1-1	NA	TRBD1	19
CASSHPPGTSVLFANTGELFF	TGTGCCAGCAGTCATCCCCCCGGGACTAGCGTCCTATTCGCGAACACCGGGGAGCTGTTTTTT	TRBV6-6	TRBJ2-2	NA	TRBD2	21
CASSPGVSSFQETQYF	TGTGCCAGCAGCCCGGGGGTGAGCTCTTTCCAAGAGACCCAGTACTTC	TRBV5-8	TRBJ2-5	once	NA	16